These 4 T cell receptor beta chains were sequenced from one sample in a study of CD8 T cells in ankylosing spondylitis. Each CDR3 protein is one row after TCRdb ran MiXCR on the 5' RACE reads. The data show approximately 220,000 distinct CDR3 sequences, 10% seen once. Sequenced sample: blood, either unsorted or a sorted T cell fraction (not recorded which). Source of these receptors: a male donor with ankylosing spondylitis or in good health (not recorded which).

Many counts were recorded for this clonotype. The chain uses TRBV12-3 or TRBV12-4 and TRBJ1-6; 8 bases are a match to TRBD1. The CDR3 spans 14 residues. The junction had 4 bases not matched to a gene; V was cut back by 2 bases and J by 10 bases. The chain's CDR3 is CASSLRTGQSPLHF. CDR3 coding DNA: TGTGCCAGCAGTTTACGGACAGGGCAATCACCCCTCCACTTT.

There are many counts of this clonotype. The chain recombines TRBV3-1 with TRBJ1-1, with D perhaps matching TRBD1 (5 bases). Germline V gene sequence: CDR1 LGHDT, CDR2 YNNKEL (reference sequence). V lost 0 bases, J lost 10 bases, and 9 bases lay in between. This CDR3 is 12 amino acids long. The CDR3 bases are TGTGCCAGCAGCCAAGATCGAGGGGTAGCTTTCTTT. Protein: CASSQDRGVAFF. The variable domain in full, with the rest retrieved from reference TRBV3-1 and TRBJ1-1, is DTAVSQTPKYLVTQMGNDKSIKCEQNLGHDTMYWYKQDSKKFLKIMFSYNNKELIINETVPNRFSPKSPDKAHLNLHINSLELGDSAVYFCASSQDRGVAFFGQGTRLTVV.

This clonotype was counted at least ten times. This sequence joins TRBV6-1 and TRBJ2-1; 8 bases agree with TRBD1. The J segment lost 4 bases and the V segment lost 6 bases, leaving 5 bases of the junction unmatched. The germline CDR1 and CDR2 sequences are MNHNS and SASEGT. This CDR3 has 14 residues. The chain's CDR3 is CASRSGTGYNEQFF. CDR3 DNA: TGTGCCAGCAGGTCCGGGACAGGTTACAATGAGCAGTTCTTC.

Here the CDR3 reads CSAALESSWSSYNEQFF. In DNA form, the CDR3 reads TGCAGTGCTGCTCTCGAAAGCTCCTGGAGCTCCTACAATGAGCAGTTCTTC. The V call is TRBV20-1, the J call TRBJ2-1; D is unresolved. The CDR3 is 17 residues long. With 5 bases removed from V and 0 bases from J, the gap between germline ends came to 20 bases. Per germline, CDR1 DFQATT and CDR2 SNEGSKA (reference sequence).